The 2 T cell receptor beta chains below come from one sample, sequenced in a study of CD8 T cells in ankylosing spondylitis (dated by TCRdb to the late 2010s). These receptors lack a known antigen. Library prep was done by 5' RACE. Instrument on record: Illumina HiSeq 2500. The public sequencing data were trimmed at Q25 with fastp and processed into clonotypes with MiXCR by TCRdb, which kept only in-frame beta chains. Each record represents a unique CDR3 protein, reported with the most common genes and DNA among its rows. The sample yields about 220,000 distinct CDR3 sequences; about 6.7% were counted once. The ten most abundant clones make up approximately 15% of the sample. The study at large found these results: Blood from ankylosing spondylitis patients appeared to be characterized by a TCR beta motif made up of about 8 highly homologous amino acid variants.

Sequencing was carried out using blood, either unsorted or a sorted T cell fraction (not recorded which). These receptors were obtained from a male donor with ankylosing spondylitis.

This sequence joins TRBV30 and TRBJ1-3, with D perhaps matching TRBD1 (6 bases). The CDR3 is made up of 13 amino acids. Looked up from germline, CDR1 is GTSNPN and CDR2 is SVGIG (reference sequence). The ends were cut back, 2 bases at V and 2 bases at J, with 7 bases in the middle. CDR3 coding DNA: TGTGCCTGGAGTTACAGGGCTGGAAACACCATATATTTT. This gives the protein CAWSYRAGNTIYF.

Many counts were recorded for this clonotype. This chain links TRBV7-2 with TRBJ2-7; no firm D call. The V end lost 1 base, the J end lost 0 bases, and 10 bases lay between the germline ends. The CDR3 contains 15 residues. CDR1 SGHTA and CDR2 FQGNSA come from the germline V gene. The CDR3 spells CASSLVGLSSYEQYF. The CDR3 DNA sequence: TGTGCCAGCAGCTTAGTAGGGCTGAGCTCCTACGAGCAGTACTTC.